The present T cell receptor beta chain was sequenced within a study of human T cells and chemical hapten exposure. V was clipped by 4 bases and J by 6 bases, with 14 bases between them. In germline, CDR1 is SGHNT, CDR2 YYREEE (reference sequence). CDR3 length: 13 amino acids. Time point specified: pre-sensitization, week 0. The sample's treatment: therapeutic diphenylcyclopropenone sensitization with weekly scalp DPC. TCRdb redid the calling of the RACE reads with MiXCR, one entry per CDR3 protein. The data hold under 200,000 distinct CDR3 sequences, with just under 30% observed a single time. This chain connects TRBV5-4 to TRBJ2-7; the D call may be TRBD1 or TRBD2 (6 bases each). This TCR derives from a woman aged 30 to 39 with alopecia areata. Some clones in this sample may be carry-over from other donors' samples. Sample: whole blood, taken in connection with sensitization to the hapten diphenylcyclopropenone (DPC). The CDR3 sequence: CASSGRGVGEQYF. In nucleotides, the CDR3 is TGTGCCAGCAGCGGAAGGGGGGTAGGCGAGCAGTACTTC.